The rows below give T cell receptor beta chains drawn from one sample of a study of shared clonotypes between healthy human individuals. Only in-frame clones appear in the TCRdb table, and some are missing; sequencing was by immunoSEQ multiplex PCR. The table lists about 2 million clones, over 85% of them singletons. The sequencing sample was made of naive CD4+ T cells sorted from blood. The receptors originated from a man between 18 and 35 years old in good health. CDR3s include the opening cysteine and the closing phenylalanine or tryptophan. Fields, in order: J gene, V gene, D gene, clone size, CDR3 protein, CDR3 DNA. The D gene is left open where the match is weak. Clone size is given for some rows only: seen once, a few or many times, or a class if the clone is expanded.

TRBJ2-7 TRBV10-1 NA NA CASRQIVGGTFEQYF TGCGCCAGCAGGCAGATTGTCGGCGGAACCTTTGAGCAGTACTTC
TRBJ2-7 TRBV7-2 NA once CASSLGVMSYEQYF TGTGCCAGCAGCTTAGGGGTTATGTCCTACGAGCAGTACTTC
TRBJ2-3 TRBV4-3 TRBD2 NA CASSQDRGGAADTQYF TGCGCCAGCAGCCAAGATCGGGGAGGGGCTGCAGATACGCAGTATTTT
TRBJ2-5 TRBV30 NA NA CALAVMWETQYF TGTGCCTTAGCGGTCATGTGGGAGACCCAGTACTTC
TRBJ2-2 TRBV2 TRBD1 NA CASRGDRENTGELFF TGTGCCAGCAGGGGGGACAGGGAGAACACCGGGGAGCTGTTTTTT
TRBJ2-7 TRBV6-1 TRBD1 NA CASSGLRGQGGDEQYF TGTGCCAGCAGTGGGCTTCGCGGACAGGGGGGTGACGAGCAGTACTTC
TRBJ1-2 TRBV28 NA NA CASSKRTARDYGYTF TGTGCCAGCAGTAAGCGGACAGCTCGAGACTATGGCTACACCTTC
TRBJ1-2 TRBV10-3 TRBD1 NA CAISGTGGTEGYTF TGTGCCATCAGTGGGACAGGGGGCACGGAGGGCTACACCTTC
TRBJ1-2 TRBV15 NA NA CATSRGAANYGYTF TGTGCCACCAGCAGAGGGGCAGCCAACTATGGCTACACCTTC
TRBJ1-2 TRBV29-1 NA NA CSVDRPAGTKGGYTF TGCAGCGTCGATCGTCCCGCCGGGACGAAAGGTGGCTACACCTTC
TRBJ2-7 TRBV30 TRBD2 NA CAWSVSGRPPYEQYF TGTGCCTGGAGTGTTAGCGGGAGGCCCCCCTACGAGCAGTACTTC
TRBJ1-2 TRBV6-5 NA NA CASSLDSNYGYTF TGTGCCAGCAGCCTGGACAGTAACTATGGCTACACCTTC
TRBJ2-1 TRBV30 NA NA CAWTGGPYNEQFF TGTGCCTGGACGGGGGGCCCCTACAATGAGCAGTTCTTC
TRBJ2-2 TRBV28 NA NA CASSLQARAPTGELFF TGTGCCAGCAGTTTACAGGCCAGGGCGCCCACCGGGGAGCTGTTTTTT
TRBJ2-7 TRBV7-8 NA NA CASSLFLAQSPYEQYF TGTGCCAGCAGCTTATTCTTGGCCCAGTCCCCGTACGAGCAGTACTTC
TRBJ2-7 TRBV19 TRBD1 NA CASSSLGQIKYF TGTGCCAGTAGTAGTTTGGGACAGATAAAATACTTC
TRBJ2-7 TRBV27 TRBD1 NA CASSLQGQGAPHEQYF TGTGCCAGCAGTCTCCAGGGACAGGGGGCGCCCCACGAGCAGTACTTC
TRBJ2-2 TRBV11-3 NA many CASSPNPISLGTGELFF TGTGCCAGCAGCCCAAACCCAATATCCTTAGGGACCGGGGAGCTGTTTTTT